The 27 T cell receptor beta chains in this list originate from one sample, sequenced in a study of early stage breast cancer tumors. Data came from immunoSEQ multiplex PCR; TCRdb stores just in-frame clones and leaves some out. The sample includes tens of thousands of clones, approximately 90% seen only once; the top ten take around 4.7%. Specimen: blood. These TCRs come from a person aged 65-85 years with breast cancer.

The chain employs TRBV27 and TRBJ2-7, with TRBD1 matching 9 bases. CDR3 length: 14 residues. Germline CDR1 is MNHEY and CDR2 is SMNVEV (reference sequence). V lost 6 bases, J lost 7 bases, and 10 bases stayed unmatched. CDR3 loop: CASRLWDRVSEQYF. In DNA form, the CDR3 reads TGTGCCAGCAGGTTGTGGGACAGGGTATCGGAGCAGTACTTC.

The rearrangement uses TRBV12-5 and TRBJ2-1, with 12 bases identical to TRBD2. Germline V lookup: CDR1 LGHNT, CDR2 FRNRAP. With V trimmed by 6 bases and J by 9 bases, 12 bases remained unmatched. The CDR3 spans 16 residues. CDR3 residues: CASGSSGGAISGEQFF. CDR3 DNA: TGTGCTAGTGGATCTAGCGGGGGGGCTATTAGTGGTGAGCAGTTCTTC.

The chain recombines TRBV2 with TRBJ1-4; possible D gene TRBD1, 6 bases. The CDR3 contains 16 residues. The V end lost 1 base, the J end lost 2 bases, and 11 bases lay between the germline ends. Germline V gene data show CDR1 as SNHLY and CDR2 as FYNNEI. In DNA form, the CDR3 reads TGTGCCAGCAGTGAAGGGGGGCTTGTGACTAATGAAAAACTGTTTTTT. Protein product: CASSEGGLVTNEKLFF. The full variable domain, rest sourced from reference TRBV2 and TRBJ1-4, is EPEVTQTPSHQVTQMGQEVILRCVPISNHLYFYWYRQILGQKVEFLVSFYNNEISEKSEIFDDQFSVERPDGSNFTLKIRSTKLEDSAMYFCASSEGGLVTNEKLFFGSGTQLSVL.

This chain links TRBV30 with TRBJ2-1; tentative D call: TRBD1 (5 bases). Germline values: CDR1 GTSNPN, CDR2 SVGIG (reference sequence). V was cut by 0 bases and J by 3 bases, with 9 bases left in between. This CDR3 is 14 amino acids long. CDR3 amino acids: CAWSVGASYNEQFF. The CDR3 coding sequence is TGTGCCTGGAGTGTAGGGGCTAGCTACAATGAGCAGTTCTTC.

The rearrangement joins TRBV7-2 to TRBJ2-3; 8 positions agree with TRBD2. Germline lookup yields CDR1 SGHTA and CDR2 FQGNSA. V trimming: 2 bases; J trimming: 5 bases; junction bases outside the gene matches: 6. This CDR3 region has 15 residues. The CDR3 coding sequence is TGTGCCAGCAGCTTAAACCGGGGGGGCGGAGATACGCAGTATTTT. The encoded protein is CASSLNRGGGDTQYF.

The gene calls are TRBV4-3 and TRBJ2-1, with D possibly being TRBD1 (7 bases). CDR3 length: 18 amino acids. Looked up from germline, CDR1 is LGHNA and CDR2 is YSLEER. Trimming shortened V by 0 bases and J by 4 bases, and 19 bases separated the two germline ends. In nucleotides, the CDR3 is TGCGCCAGCAGCCAAGATTCTTTCGCAGGGGGACTTTACAATGAGCAGTTCTTC. Translating gives CASSQDSFAGGLYNEQFF.

The chain combines TRBV18 with TRBJ1-2; 9 bases align to TRBD1. CDR1 is KGHSH and CDR2 is LQKENI in the germline V gene. The ends lost 5 bases at V and 3 bases at J; junction bases unmatched: 7. The CDR3 totals 15 residues. The CDR3 nucleotides are TGTGCCAGCTCAGACCGGGACAGGGATGACTATGGCTACACCTTC. Translation: CASSDRDRDDYGYTF.

The V gene is TRBV29-1, the J gene TRBJ2-3; TRBD1 aligns across 7 bases. V dropped 6 bases and J dropped 4; count of bases not matched to a gene: 10. Per germline, CDR1 SQVTM and CDR2 ANQGSEA. The CDR3 is 14 amino acids. CDR3 amino acids: CSVPQGPPSDTQYF. The CDR3, as DNA: TGCAGCGTCCCACAGGGGCCTCCGTCAGATACGCAGTATTTT.

V usage is TRBV10-1 and J usage is TRBJ1-2; D ambiguous. Looked up from germline, CDR1 is WNHNN and CDR2 is SYGVQD (reference sequence). The length of the CDR3 is 13 residues. V lost 1 base and J 5 bases, leaving 8 bases between the germline ends. The CDR3: CASSEWQEYGYTF. The CDR3 DNA reads TGCGCCAGCAGTGAGTGGCAGGAATATGGCTACACCTTC.

The chain carries TRBV30 and TRBJ2-7; maybe TRBD1 (5 bases). This CDR3 spans 12 amino acids. Germline-derived CDR1 and CDR2 are GTSNPN and SVGIG (reference sequence). Trimming pared 1 base from V and 2 bases from J, leaving 6 bases between. DNA for the CDR3: TGTGCCTGGAGTGCAGGGCCCTACGAGCAGTACTTC. Its protein product is CAWSAGPYEQYF.

CDR3 protein: CASSQDGTGGPTDTQYF. DNA for the CDR3: TGCGCCAGCAGCCAAGATGGAACGGGGGGGCCGACAGATACGCAGTATTTT. J is TRBJ2-3 and V is TRBV4-3, with 8 bases fitting TRBD2. V shed 0 bases, J shed 3 bases, and the junction held 8 bases outside the gene matches. This CDR3 has 17 amino acids. Germline values: CDR1 LGHNA, CDR2 YSLEER.

V is TRBV9 and J is TRBJ1-3; D unresolved. Germline V gene data show CDR1 as SGDLS and CDR2 as YYNGEE. The CDR3 length is 17 residues. V dropped 0 bases and J dropped 3 bases, with 16 bases sitting between them. CDR3 sequence (DNA): TGTGCCAGCAGCGTAGATGAGCGGGCCCCGCATGGAAACACCATATATTTT. Protein sequence: CASSVDERAPHGNTIYF.

This chain links TRBV4-2 with TRBJ1-1; the D is unclear. The CDR3 has 11 residues. Germline CDR1 is LGHNA and CDR2 is YNFKEQ. The V and J ends lost 5 bases and 11 bases respectively, with 12 bases between them. The DNA of the CDR3 is TGTGCCAGCAGCAGAGGTTTAATGGCTTTCTTT. As protein: CASSRGLMAFF.

V usage is TRBV7-9 and J usage is TRBJ2-2, with 11 bases that match TRBD1. Germline assignment: CDR1 SEHNR and CDR2 FQNEAQ (reference sequence). This CDR3 has 15 amino acids. V shed 5 bases, J shed 4 bases, and the junction held 3 bases outside the gene matches. The DNA for the CDR3 is TGTGCCAGCAGCAGGACAGGGGGCCTCACCGGGGAGCTGTTTTTT. Its translation: CASSRTGGLTGELFF.

This chain joins TRBV4-3 and TRBJ2-1, with 8 bases matching TRBD2. This CDR3 spans 15 amino acids. V trimming: 5 bases; J trimming: 7 bases; junction bases outside the gene matches: 10. From germline, CDR1 is LGHNA and CDR2 YSLEER. DNA of the CDR3: TGCGCCAGCAGCTCTCGGACTAGCCAGGCTAATGAGCAGTTCTTC. This encodes CASSSRTSQANEQFF.

V and J are TRBV28 and TRBJ1-4, with D unresolved. V was clipped by 6 bases and J by 8 bases, with 10 bases between them. CDR1 and CDR2 (germline): MDHEN, SYDVKM. The CDR3 spans 12 residues. The CDR3 sequence: CASRELEEKLFF. The CDR3, as DNA: TGTGCCAGCAGGGAGTTGGAAGAAAAACTGTTTTTT.

V and J are TRBV6-1 and TRBJ1-2; D remains ambiguous. The germline V gene encodes CDR1 MNHNS and CDR2 SASEGT. Trimming shortened V by 1 base and J by 7 bases, and 10 bases separated the two germline ends. The CDR3 has 13 residues. The CDR3 DNA is TGTGCCAGCAGTGAAGTGCGGGTTGGTGGCTACACCTTC. Translated, it gives CASSEVRVGGYTF.

The chain uses TRBV5-6 and TRBJ2-6, with D possibly matching TRBD1 (6 bases). The germline CDR1 and CDR2 sequences are SGHDT and YYEEEE. Trimming pared 5 bases from V and 1 base from J, leaving 10 bases between. The CDR3 totals 15 residues. For the CDR3, the DNA is TGTGCCAGCAGGCGACAGGATTCTGGGGCCAACGTCCTGACTTTC. Amino acid sequence: CASRRQDSGANVLTF.

The chain combines TRBV25-1 with TRBJ2-7; TRBD2 aligns across 12 bases. CDR1 is MGHDK and CDR2 is SYGVNS in the germline V gene. The CDR3 length is 15 residues. The J segment lost 1 base and the V segment lost 6 bases, leaving 4 bases of the junction unmatched. CDR3 sequence reads: CASRLAGGSSYEQYF. The CDR3 nucleotides are TGTGCCAGCAGACTAGCGGGGGGTAGTTCCTACGAGCAGTACTTC.

The chain couples TRBV19 to TRBJ1-4, with 9 nucleotides matching TRBD1. The CDR3 has 15 amino acids. Unmatched junction bases numbered 7, after V lost 3 bases and J lost 8 bases. Germline V gene lookup returns CDR1 LNHDA and CDR2 SQIVND (reference sequence). The CDR3 nucleotides read TGTGCCAGTAGTATGGACCGGGACAGGGAAGAAAAACTGTTTTTT. It encodes CASSMDRDREEKLFF.

The chain couples TRBV19 to TRBJ2-3; 7 bases are a match to TRBD1. Germline loops: CDR1 LNHDA, CDR2 SQIVND (reference sequence). The trim removed 4 bases at V and 1 base at J, leaving 2 bases unmatched. The CDR3 has 14 residues. The CDR3 DNA sequence: TGTGCCAGTAGTACCCAGGGGGGCACAGATACGCAGTATTTT. It translates to CASSTQGGTDTQYF.

J is TRBJ1-4 and V is TRBV5-1; 7 nucleotides align to TRBD1. CDR3 length: 15 amino acids. Germline V lookup: CDR1 SGHRS, CDR2 YFSETQ. Trimming at V came to 1 base and at J to 6 bases, leaving 6 bases not matched to a gene. CDR3 DNA: TGCGCCAGCAGCTTGACAGGGGAGAGTTATGAAAAACTGTTTTTT. It translates to CASSLTGESYEKLFF. The variable domain in full, completed from reference TRBV5-1 and TRBJ1-4, reads KAGVTQTPRYLIKTRGQQVTLSCSPISGHRSVSWYQQTPGQGLQFLFEYFSETQRNKGNFPGRFSGRQFSNSRSEMNVSTLELGDSALYLCASSLTGESYEKLFFGSGTQLSVL.

This sequence joins TRBV18 and TRBJ2-7; weak D call: TRBD2 (5 bases). CDR1 is KGHSH and CDR2 is LQKENI in the germline V gene. This CDR3 has 13 amino acids. Deletions cut 6 bases from V and 5 bases from J, with 14 bases between. CDR3 sequence reads: CASSINGENEQYF. The CDR3 DNA reads as TGTGCCAGCTCCATTAACGGGGAAAACGAGCAGTACTTC.

J is TRBJ2-2 and V is TRBV5-1; D is unresolved. Trimming stripped 0 bases from V and 4 bases from J, with 13 bases between. Germline V lookup: CDR1 SGHRS, CDR2 YFSETQ. The CDR3 contains 16 residues. The DNA of the CDR3 is TGCGCCAGCAGCTTGGATGCAGGTCGTGGCACCGGGGAGCTGTTTTTT. It yields the protein CASSLDAGRGTGELFF.

The gene calls are TRBV11-2 and TRBJ2-2; D is possibly TRBD1 (5 bases). V was trimmed by 5 bases and J by 11 bases, leaving 15 bases between them. Germline V lookup: CDR1 SGHAT, CDR2 FQNNGV. CDR3 length: 13 amino acids. In DNA form, the CDR3 reads TGTGCCAGCAGCCCAGATAGGGGCGGAGAGCTGTTTTTT. This sequence encodes CASSPDRGGELFF.

The V and J genes are TRBV11-2 and TRBJ1-4; 9 nucleotides align to TRBD1. The CDR3 runs 14 residues. V trimming: 5 bases; J trimming: 5 bases; junction bases outside the gene matches: 3. Germline CDR1 SGHAT, CDR2 FQNNGV. In DNA, the CDR3 is TGTGCCAGCAGCCCCGGACAGGGGAATGAAAAACTGTTTTTT. This gives the protein CASSPGQGNEKLFF.

The chain recombines TRBV7-6 with TRBJ2-7; TRBD2 is a possible D gene (6 bases). This CDR3 is 15 amino acids long. Germline CDR1 and CDR2: SGHVS and FNYEAQ. Between the trimmed V and J ends, which lost 1 base and 4 bases, there was a span of 14 bases. The CDR3 reads CASSLEVGLYYEQYF. CDR3 bases: TGTGCCAGCAGCTTAGAAGTGGGACTGTATTACGAGCAGTACTTC.